The 15 T cell receptor beta chains reported below all come from one sample, sequenced in a study of control samples from healthy donors and cancer patients. The method was immunoSEQ multiplex PCR; TCRdb's version includes in-frame clones alone and lacks a portion of them. The table records 150,000 to 200,000 clones, 91% of them present only once. The sequencing input was blood. Source of these receptors: a woman in her 40s in good health.

This chain connects TRBV13 to TRBJ1-4; D is uncertain. V lost 5 bases, J lost 8 bases, and 24 bases lay in between. The CDR3 runs 17 residues. CDR1 is PRHDT and CDR2 is FYEKMQ in the germline V gene (reference sequence). The CDR3 is CASSRGLPALGEEKLFF. In DNA form, the CDR3 reads TGTGCCAGCAGCCGAGGGTTACCCGCCCTGGGAGAAGAAAAACTGTTTTTT.

V gene TRBV7-2 combines with J gene TRBJ1-1; a weak D match, TRBD1 (5 bases). V dropped 4 bases and J dropped 5 bases, with 14 bases sitting between them. Per the germline V gene, CDR1 is SGHTA and CDR2 is FQGNSA. The CDR3 loop spans 14 amino acids. CDR3 residues: CASSSMGGGTEAFF. The CDR3, as DNA: TGTGCCAGCAGCTCAATGGGGGGTGGTACTGAAGCTTTCTTT.

The rearrangement joins TRBV19 to TRBJ1-5; no reliable D call. V gave up 4 bases and J gave up 2 bases, with 12 bases separating them. CDR3 length: 15 residues. The germline V gene has CDR1 LNHDA and CDR2 SQIVND (reference sequence). CDR3 nucleotides: TGTGCCAGTAGTAGTTTGGCGGGCGGCAATCAGCCCCAGCATTTT. It yields the protein CASSSLAGGNQPQHF. Looking up the rest from reference TRBV19 and TRBJ1-5 gives the full variable domain: DGGITQSPKYLFRKEGQNVTLSCEQNLNHDAMYWYRQDPGQGLRLIYYSQIVNDFQKGDIAEGYSVSREKKESFPLTVTSAQKNPTAFYLCASSSLAGGNQPQHFGDGTRLSIL.

The chain is built from TRBV10-3 and TRBJ1-2; D possibly corresponds to TRBD1 (5 bases). In germline, CDR1 is ENHRY, CDR2 SYGVKD. The V end lost 10 bases, the J end lost 14 bases, and 23 bases lay between the germline ends. This CDR3 is 12 amino acids long. Written as DNA, the CDR3 is TGTGCCACCCAAGTGGAGCCAGGGATCAGGACCTTC. Translation gives CATQVEPGIRTF.

The V and J genes are TRBV6-5 and TRBJ2-2; TRBD1 is a possible D gene (5 bases). Trimming cost V 0 bases and J 1 base, with 6 bases left between them. This CDR3 comprises 15 residues. In germline, CDR1 is MNHEY, CDR2 SVGAGI. CDR3 nucleotides: TGTGCCAGCAGTTACTCACAGGAGAACACCGGGGAGCTGTTTTTT. This encodes CASSYSQENTGELFF.

This chain joins TRBV29-1 and TRBJ2-3, with 8 nucleotides matching TRBD2. V trimming: 6 bases; J trimming: 4 bases; junction bases outside the gene matches: 3. Germline loops: CDR1 SQVTM, CDR2 ANQGSEA. CDR3 length equals 12 residues. CDR3 region: CSVASGSDTQYF. The CDR3 nucleotides read TGCAGCGTCGCTAGCGGGTCAGATACGCAGTATTTT.

This chain links TRBV13 with TRBJ1-1; D may be TRBD1 (5 bases). Germline CDR1 reads PRHDT; CDR2 reads FYEKMQ (reference sequence). This CDR3 is 11 amino acids long. The ends were cut back, 7 bases at V and 10 bases at J, with 13 bases in the middle. This CDR3 reads CASNPAGGAFF. DNA for the CDR3: TGTGCCAGCAACCCCGCGGGGGGAGCTTTCTTT.

The V call is TRBV5-6, the J call TRBJ2-3; TRBD2 matches 10 bases. Germline trimming cut 3 bases from V and 2 bases from J; bases unmatched to any gene: 15. Germline lookup yields CDR1 SGHDT and CDR2 YYEEEE. The CDR3 totals 19 residues. Written as DNA, the CDR3 is TGTGCCAGCAGCTCTACGTCGAGCGGGGGGGCACGGGACACAGATACGCAGTATTTT. Amino acids: CASSSTSSGGARDTDTQYF.

The rearrangement uses TRBV5-1 and TRBJ1-4; D gene ambiguous. The CDR3 length is 15 residues. CDR1 and CDR2 from the germline V gene are SGHRS and YFSETQ. Trimming removed 2 bases from V and 0 bases from J, with 8 bases in between. The CDR3 sequence is CASSFGDSTNEKLFF. The CDR3 coding sequence is TGCGCCAGCAGCTTTGGAGATTCAACTAATGAAAAACTGTTTTTT.

V and J are TRBV9 and TRBJ1-3; TRBD1 might be the D (6 bases). Per the germline V gene, CDR1 is SGDLS and CDR2 is YYNGEE. The V gene lost 7 bases and the J gene lost 0 bases, with 14 bases spanning the gap. The CDR3 totals 15 residues. The CDR3 DNA sequence: TGTGCCAGCGGTGAGACAGGACTCTCTGGAAACACCATATATTTT. Amino acid sequence: CASGETGLSGNTIYF.

The gene calls are TRBV2 and TRBJ1-2; TRBD1 might be the D (6 bases). V was trimmed by 2 bases and J by 6 bases, leaving 13 bases between them. This CDR3 comprises 14 residues. CDR1 and CDR2 from the germline V gene are SNHLY and FYNNEI. As DNA, the CDR3 is TGTGCCAGCAGTGAACCCGAGGGGGGGGATGGCTACACCTTC. Protein: CASSEPEGGDGYTF. The variable domain in full, completed from reference TRBV2 and TRBJ1-2, reads EPEVTQTPSHQVTQMGQEVILRCVPISNHLYFYWYRQILGQKVEFLVSFYNNEISEKSEIFDDQFSVERPDGSNFTLKIRSTKLEDSAMYFCASSEPEGGDGYTFGSGTRLTVV.

This chain links TRBV7-2 with TRBJ2-2; D is unclear. V shed 1 base and J shed 0 bases, with 12 bases lying between them. Germline-derived CDR1 and CDR2 are SGHTA and FQGNSA. The CDR3 spans 17 residues. CDR3 nucleotides: TGTGCCAGCAGCTTAGTTGGCCCAGGCCCGAACACCGGGGAGCTGTTTTTT. This translates into CASSLVGPGPNTGELFF.

The chain uses TRBV12-3 or TRBV12-4 and TRBJ2-5, with unresolved D. The CDR3 length is 13 residues. V was clipped by 3 bases and J by 2 bases, with 7 bases between them. The CDR3 region is CASSLAEQETQYF. For the CDR3, the DNA is TGTGCCAGCAGTTTGGCGGAACAAGAGACCCAGTACTTC.

The CDR3 DNA reads TGCAGCGTTGAAGCCTGGCGGGGGGGAATCGGGGAGCTGTTTTTT. Translation gives CSVEAWRGGIGELFF. The J gene is TRBJ2-2, the V gene TRBV29-1; TRBD2 aligns across 9 bases. The V gene's germline CDR1 is SQVTM and CDR2 ANQGSEA. This CDR3 spans 15 amino acids. V shed 1 base, J shed 7 bases, and the junction held 7 bases outside the gene matches.

This clone was picked up one time. The CDR3 spells CASSRQGETTEAFF. The CDR3 DNA is TGTGCCAGCAGCCGACAGGGGGAAACCACTGAAGCTTTCTTT. The chain links TRBV13 to TRBJ1-1; 9 bases are a match to TRBD1. V was clipped by 5 bases and J by 4 bases; unmatched bases: 5. CDR3 length: 14 amino acids. Germline lookup yields CDR1 PRHDT and CDR2 FYEKMQ (reference sequence). Looking up the rest from reference TRBV13 and TRBJ1-1 gives the full variable domain: AAGVIQSPRHLIKEKRETATLKCYPIPRHDTVYWYQQGPGQDPQFLISFYEKMQSDKGSIPDRFSAQQFSDYHSELNMSSLELGDSALYFCASSRQGETTEAFFGQGTRLTVV.